What follows are 18 T cell receptor beta chains derived from one specimen sequenced in a study of shared clonotypes between healthy human individuals (TCRdb year 2020). Libraries were constructed by the immunoSEQ multiplex PCR assay. This is the immuneACCESS table as TCRdb keeps it, with only in-frame sequences that have V and J called. A part of the clones is gone; compared with another copy, unresolved V genes explain less than half, and the rest is unexplained. The sample profile shows more than 2 million clones; less than 95% of them were found once. The ten top clones hold roughly 1% of the sample. CD8 naive samples were CD45RO-negative cells positively selected for CCR7, giving a CD45RA+CCR7+ population that excluded TemRA cells. The material sequenced was naive CD8+ T cells sorted from blood. The intended sense of this specimen's cell subset or site label: CD45RA+CCR7+. Source of these receptors: a man aged 18 to 30 in good health.

The V gene is TRBV5-1, the J gene TRBJ1-5; TRBD1 aligns across 7 bases. The trim removed 0 bases at V and 8 bases at J, leaving 8 bases unmatched. CDR3 length equals 15 residues. Looked up from germline, CDR1 is SGHRS and CDR2 is YFSETQ. The CDR3 DNA reads as TGCGCCAGCAGCTTGGGACAGGGAGGGTCGGAGCCCCAGCATTTT. It translates to CASSLGQGGSEPQHF. Supplemented by reference TRBV5-1 and TRBJ1-5, the full variable domain reads KAGVTQTPRYLIKTRGQQVTLSCSPISGHRSVSWYQQTPGQGLQFLFEYFSETQRNKGNFPGRFSGRQFSNSRSEMNVSTLELGDSALYLCASSLGQGGSEPQHFGDGTRLSIL.

This clone was observed a few times. The chain recombines TRBV27 with TRBJ1-3; TRBD1 matches 10 bases. The length of the CDR3 is 16 residues. CDR1 MNHEY and CDR2 SMNVEV come from the germline V gene (reference sequence). Trimming removed 3 bases from V and 3 bases from J; junction bases left unmatched: 5. The CDR3 DNA follows: TGTGCCAGCAGTTTGACAGGGGGCTTGGGTGGAAACACCATATATTTT. It codes for CASSLTGGLGGNTIYF.

The V gene is TRBV2, the J gene TRBJ2-7; weak D call: TRBD2 (5 bases). The V and J ends lost 6 bases and 3 bases respectively, with 15 bases between them. The CDR3 length is 14 residues. Germline CDR1 and CDR2: SNHLY and FYNNEI. This CDR3 is CASRGSEGLYEQYF. CDR3 bases: TGTGCCAGCAGGGGCAGTGAGGGCCTCTACGAGCAGTACTTC.

This sequence joins TRBV19 and TRBJ2-2; the D is unclear. CDR1 is LNHDA, CDR2 SQIVND, per germline (reference sequence). The V end was cut by 5 bases, the J end by 1 base, with 11 bases between. The CDR3 has 15 amino acids. The CDR3 reads CASSWASRNTGELFF. The CDR3, as DNA: TGTGCCAGTAGTTGGGCCAGCCGGAACACCGGGGAGCTGTTTTTT. Full variable domain (remainder filled in from reference TRBV19 and TRBJ2-2): DGGITQSPKYLFRKEGQNVTLSCEQNLNHDAMYWYRQDPGQGLRLIYYSQIVNDFQKGDIAEGYSVSREKKESFPLTVTSAQKNPTAFYLCASSWASRNTGELFFGEGSRLTVL.

Details on this clone: This sample includes further DNA sequences coding for the same CDR3. The chain uses TRBV27 and TRBJ2-7; the D gene is possibly TRBD2 (5 bases). The V gene lost 2 bases and the J gene lost 2 bases, with 7 bases spanning the gap. The CDR3 is made up of 13 amino acids. CDR1 is MNHEY and CDR2 is SMNVEV in the germline V gene (reference sequence). The CDR3 region has the DNA TGTGCCAGCAGTTTAGCGGGCACCTACGAGCAGTACTTC. Its protein is CASSLAGTYEQYF.

V and J are TRBV6-5 and TRBJ1-2; 7 nucleotides align to TRBD1. CDR1 is MNHEY, CDR2 SVGAGI, per germline. This CDR3 comprises 14 residues. Unmatched junction bases numbered 10, after V lost 6 bases and J lost 6 bases. CDR3 loop: CASRLRGGVDGYTF. CDR3 bases: TGTGCCAGCAGACTTAGAGGGGGCGTAGATGGCTACACCTTC.

This clone was seen only once. Other DNA sequences in this sample translate to the same CDR3. This rearrangement joins TRBV4-1 to TRBJ2-7, with TRBD1 as a possible D gene (5 bases). Germline V CDR1 and CDR2: MGHRA, YSYEKL. V was shortened by 5 bases and J by 3 bases, with 8 bases between the two germline ends. The CDR3 covers 12 residues. Here the CDR3 DNA reads TGCGCCAGCAGCTTAGACAGCTACGAGCAGTACTTC. Encoded protein: CASSLDSYEQYF.

This clone has just a few counts. V is TRBV15 and J is TRBJ1-5; D unclear. CDR3 length: 15 residues. V was trimmed by 0 bases and J by 1 base, leaving 7 bases between them. From germline, CDR1 is LNHNV and CDR2 YYDKDF (reference sequence). The CDR3 here is CATSRDGRSNQPQHF. CDR3 in DNA: TGTGCCACCAGCAGAGATGGTCGAAGCAATCAGCCCCAGCATTTT.

The rearrangement uses TRBV11-2 and TRBJ2-1; 12 bases fit TRBD2. The V gene's germline CDR1 is SGHAT and CDR2 FQNNGV. The CDR3 extends over 18 amino acids. After removal of 6 bases from V and 7 bases from J, the junction contained 16 bases not matched to a gene. The CDR3 bases are TGTGCCAGCAGACACAAAAATGACCTAGCGGGGGGGCGGAATGAGCAGTTCTTC. Amino acid sequence: CASRHKNDLAGGRNEQFF.

J is TRBJ2-1 and V is TRBV9; 9 bases are shared with TRBD2. The CDR3 has 14 residues. CDR1 is SGDLS and CDR2 is YYNGEE in the germline V gene. J lost 5 bases, V lost 1 base, and 1 base had no gene match. CDR3 bases: TGTGCCAGCAGCGTATCTAGCGGGAACAATGAGCAGTTCTTC. Translating gives CASSVSSGNNEQFF.

This chain links TRBV5-1 with TRBJ2-2; D is unresolved. The germline CDR1 and CDR2 sequences are SGHRS and YFSETQ. The ends were cut back, 3 bases at V and 0 bases at J, with 9 bases in the middle. CDR3 length: 15 amino acids. The CDR3 DNA follows: TGCGCCAGCAGCTCGGACGAACCGAACACCGGGGAGCTGTTTTTT. Its translation: CASSSDEPNTGELFF.

V and J are TRBV28 and TRBJ2-1; D not resolved. Germline V CDR1 and CDR2: MDHEN, SYDVKM. This CDR3 spans 13 amino acids. V was cut by 3 bases and J by 3 bases, with 6 bases left in between. CDR3 DNA: TGTGCCAGCAGTTTTGATGGCTACAATGAGCAGTTCTTC. This translates into CASSFDGYNEQFF.

The chain couples TRBV19 to TRBJ2-7; 8 bases line up with TRBD2. There are 15 residues in the CDR3. Trimming removed 2 bases from V and 3 bases from J; junction bases left unmatched: 6. Germline assignment: CDR1 LNHDA and CDR2 SQIVND (reference sequence). CDR3 loop: CASSIRGGLGYEQYF. For the CDR3, the DNA is TGTGCCAGTAGTATACGGGGGGGTCTGGGCTACGAGCAGTACTTC.

This clone appeared a single time. This rearrangement joins TRBV27 to TRBJ2-7, with 7 bases that match TRBD1. The ends lost 5 bases at V and 5 bases at J; junction bases unmatched: 9. From germline, CDR1 is MNHEY and CDR2 SMNVEV (reference sequence). CDR3 size: 14 residues. The CDR3 DNA sequence: TGTGCCAGCAGTATTAGGGACAGTTGCAACGAGCAGTACTTC. Protein product: CASSIRDSCNEQYF.

The rearrangement joins TRBV4-1 to TRBJ2-1; a weak D match, TRBD2 (5 bases). CDR1 MGHRA and CDR2 YSYEKL come from the germline V gene. The CDR3 sequence is 15 residues long. V lost 4 bases, J lost 5 bases, and 15 bases lay in between. The CDR3 DNA reads TGCGCCAGCAGCCCTGCCCTCTGGAGGCACAATGAGCAGTTCTTC. Translated, it gives CASSPALWRHNEQFF.

The chain joins TRBV19 to TRBJ1-1, with 8 bases that match TRBD1. V lost 3 bases, J lost 8 bases, and 5 bases stayed unmatched. CDR1 is LNHDA and CDR2 is SQIVND in the germline V gene (reference sequence). This CDR3 spans 13 amino acids. CDR3 coding DNA: TGTGCCAGTAGTATGTCCAGGGGGCCCGAAGCTTTCTTT. Protein: CASSMSRGPEAFF.

This chain's CDR3 is CASSPGGEITEAFF. The CDR3 coding sequence is TGTGCCAGCAGCCCAGGGGGCGAGATCACTGAAGCTTTCTTT. This chain joins TRBV28 and TRBJ1-1; 8 nucleotides match TRBD1. This CDR3 is built from 14 residues. After removal of 6 bases from V and 4 bases from J, the junction contained 7 bases not matched to a gene. Germline CDR1 reads MDHEN; CDR2 reads SYDVKM.

The chain carries TRBV7-9 and TRBJ2-7; 10 nucleotides agree with TRBD1. CDR1 and CDR2 (germline): SEHNR, FQNEAQ (reference sequence). The CDR3 has 15 residues. V trimming: 3 bases; J trimming: 0 bases; junction bases outside the gene matches: 2. CDR3 coding DNA: TGTGCCAGCAGCTTCGGGACAGGGGACTCCTACGAGCAGTACTTC. It translates to CASSFGTGDSYEQYF. Based on the CDR3 plus reference TRBV7-9 and TRBJ2-7, the full variable domain is DTGVSQNPRHKITKRGQNVTFRCDPISEHNRLYWYRQTLGQGPEFLTYFQNEAQLEKSRLLSDRFSAERPKGSFSTLEIQRTEQGDSAMYLCASSFGTGDSYEQYFGPGTRLTVT.